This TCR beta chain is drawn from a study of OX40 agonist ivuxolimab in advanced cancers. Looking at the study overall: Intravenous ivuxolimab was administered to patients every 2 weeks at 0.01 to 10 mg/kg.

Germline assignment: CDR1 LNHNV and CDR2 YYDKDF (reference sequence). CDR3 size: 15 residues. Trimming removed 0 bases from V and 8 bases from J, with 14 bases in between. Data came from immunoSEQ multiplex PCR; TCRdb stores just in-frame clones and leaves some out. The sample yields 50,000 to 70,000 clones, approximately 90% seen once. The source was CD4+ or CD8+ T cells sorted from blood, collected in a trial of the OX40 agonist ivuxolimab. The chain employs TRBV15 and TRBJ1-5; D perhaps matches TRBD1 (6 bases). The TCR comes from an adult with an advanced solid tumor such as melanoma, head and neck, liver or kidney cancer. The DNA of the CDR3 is TGTGCCACCAGCAGAGATTTAACAGGGTTTGAGCCCCAGCATTTT. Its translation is CATSRDLTGFEPQHF.